The 29 T cell receptor beta chains given below trace back to one sample, sequenced in a study of T cells after posttransplantation cyclophosphamide. Assay used: immunoSEQ multiplex PCR; TCRdb lists only in-frame clones, some missing. This table holds approximately 50,000 clones, 94% found once. The specimen was PBMCs. The source of these receptors is a woman aged 30 to 39 in good health and a related stem cell transplant donor.

The chain employs TRBV5-1 and TRBJ1-2; 7 nucleotides match TRBD1. The trim removed 4 bases at V and 0 bases at J, leaving 9 bases unmatched. The CDR3 is 16 amino acids. Germline CDR1 and CDR2: SGHRS and YFSETQ. DNA for the CDR3: TGCGCCAGCAGCCCTACCCCGGACAGGACTAACTATGGCTACACCTTC. It codes for CASSPTPDRTNYGYTF. The complete variable domain, with remaining parts taken from reference TRBV5-1 and TRBJ1-2, reads KAGVTQTPRYLIKTRGQQVTLSCSPISGHRSVSWYQQTPGQGLQFLFEYFSETQRNKGNFPGRFSGRQFSNSRSEMNVSTLELGDSALYLCASSPTPDRTNYGYTFGSGTRLTVV.

This chain connects TRBV27 to TRBJ2-6, with a possible D match to TRBD2 (5 bases). This CDR3 comprises 12 residues. V was cut by 9 bases and J by 3 bases, with 6 bases left in between. The germline V gene has CDR1 MNHEY and CDR2 SMNVEV (reference sequence). The CDR3 protein is CASGLGANVLTF. In DNA form, the CDR3 reads TGTGCCAGTGGACTTGGGGCCAACGTCCTGACTTTC.

The chain carries TRBV11-2 and TRBJ2-4; a possible D gene is TRBD2 (6 bases). The CDR3 spans 18 residues. Between the trimmed V and J ends, which lost 1 base and 3 bases, there was a span of 19 bases. The V gene's germline CDR1 is SGHAT and CDR2 FQNNGV. The CDR3 sequence: CASSLGGPRRVGKNIQYF. The CDR3 nucleotides are TGTGCCAGCAGCTTAGGAGGCCCCAGGAGGGTCGGCAAAAACATTCAGTACTTC.

The rearrangement uses TRBV28 and TRBJ1-5; D might be TRBD1 (6 bases). This CDR3 comprises 16 residues. Deletions cut 3 bases from V and 11 bases from J, with 23 bases between. Germline loops: CDR1 MDHEN, CDR2 SYDVKM. The CDR3 loop reads CASSLGAFGRLKAQHF. CDR3 DNA: TGTGCCAGCAGTTTGGGGGCCTTTGGGAGACTTAAAGCCCAGCATTTT.

This chain joins TRBV6-5 and TRBJ2-7, with a tentative D call TRBD2 (5 bases). CDR3 size: 15 residues. Per the germline V gene, CDR1 is MNHEY and CDR2 is SVGAGI. V was trimmed by 5 bases and J by 4 bases, leaving 18 bases between them. CDR3 loop: CASSPDPLAGYEQYF. Here the CDR3 DNA reads TGTGCCAGCAGTCCGGATCCTCTAGCTGGGTACGAGCAGTACTTC.

The chain joins TRBV29-1 to TRBJ2-3; D may be TRBD1 (7 bases). The V and J ends lost 4 bases and 5 bases respectively, with 10 bases between them. This CDR3 is built from 12 residues. CDR1 and CDR2 from the germline V gene are SQVTM and ANQGSEA. The CDR3 here is CSVGQGGDTQYF. The CDR3, as DNA: TGCAGCGTTGGACAGGGAGGAGATACGCAGTATTTT.

This rearrangement joins TRBV5-6 to TRBJ1-2; maybe TRBD1 (6 bases). The CDR3 totals 12 residues. Trimming took 5 bases from V and 2 from J, leaving 7 bases between them. CDR1 SGHDT and CDR2 YYEEEE come from the germline V gene. CDR3 amino acids: CASSTGNYGYTF. Here the CDR3 DNA reads TGTGCCAGCAGTACAGGGAACTATGGCTACACCTTC. Filled out from reference TRBV5-6 and TRBJ1-2, the complete variable domain reads DAGVTQSPTHLIKTRGQQVTLRCSPKSGHDTVSWYQQALGQGPQFIFQYYEEEERQRGNFPDRFSGHQFPNYSSELNVNALLLGDSALYLCASSTGNYGYTFGSGTRLTVV.

V is TRBV7-9 and J is TRBJ1-6; maybe TRBD1 (6 bases). Germline V gene sequence: CDR1 SEHNR, CDR2 FQNEAQ (reference sequence). V lost 2 bases and J lost 5, with 16 bases in between. There are 17 residues in the CDR3. The CDR3 DNA follows: TGTGCCAGCAGCTTAACAGGGCCGTCCCTACATAATTCACCCCTCCACTTT. It translates to CASSLTGPSLHNSPLHF.

In DNA form, the CDR3 reads TGTGCCAGCAGCGGGACTAGCGGGGGGTACGCACACGGGGAGCTGTTTTTT. Translation: CASSGTSGGYAHGELFF. The rearrangement joins TRBV9 to TRBJ2-2; 14 bases fit TRBD2. CDR1 and CDR2 (germline): SGDLS, YYNGEE. The CDR3 totals 17 residues. V lost 3 bases and J lost 7; bases outside the gene matches: 8.

V and J are TRBV11-2 and TRBJ2-5; D call uncertain. This CDR3 spans 14 amino acids. Germline V gene lookup returns CDR1 SGHAT and CDR2 FQNNGV. V was cut by 5 bases and J by 2 bases, with 12 bases left in between. The CDR3 bases are TGTGCCAGCAGCCCCGCCGGGTTGCAAGAGACCCAGTACTTC. Translating gives CASSPAGLQETQYF.

The chain couples TRBV5-1 to TRBJ1-1; 7 bases match TRBD1. This CDR3 is built from 15 residues. Germline assignment: CDR1 SGHRS and CDR2 YFSETQ. V shed 4 bases, J shed 2 bases, and the junction held 8 bases outside the gene matches. CDR3 residues: CASSPSGTANTEAFF. The DNA for the CDR3 is TGCGCCAGCAGCCCTTCGGGGACAGCAAACACTGAAGCTTTCTTT.

The chain carries TRBV19 and TRBJ2-2, with a possible D match to TRBD2 (6 bases). This CDR3 comprises 14 residues. V was trimmed by 3 bases and J by 8 bases, leaving 13 bases between them. Germline lookup yields CDR1 LNHDA and CDR2 SQIVND (reference sequence). CDR3 nucleotide sequence: TGTGCCAGTAGTATGATACGGGGGACTGGGGAGCTGTTTTTT. It translates to CASSMIRGTGELFF.

The chain's CDR3 is CASSTGGGEQFF. The CDR3 coding sequence is TGTGCCAGCAGCACAGGGGGTGGCGAGCAGTTCTTC. The chain links TRBV2 to TRBJ2-1, with 8 bases matching TRBD1. J lost 10 bases, V lost 6 bases, and 5 bases had no gene match. The CDR3 extends over 12 amino acids. Per the germline V gene, CDR1 is SNHLY and CDR2 is FYNNEI. Supplemented by reference TRBV2 and TRBJ2-1, the full variable domain reads EPEVTQTPSHQVTQMGQEVILRCVPISNHLYFYWYRQILGQKVEFLVSFYNNEISEKSEIFDDQFSVERPDGSNFTLKIRSTKLEDSAMYFCASSTGGGEQFFGPGTRLTVL.

The V call is TRBV7-9, the J call TRBJ1-2; 9 positions agree with TRBD1. CDR3 length: 13 amino acids. V shed 11 bases and J 6 bases; nucleotides not matched to a gene: 10. Germline V lookup: CDR1 SEHNR, CDR2 FQNEAQ (reference sequence). The CDR3 DNA is TGTGCCTTCGTAGGGACAGGGTTGGATGGCTACACCTTC. This gives the protein CAFVGTGLDGYTF. The entire variable domain, with the rest obtained from reference TRBV7-9 and TRBJ1-2, is as follows: DTGVSQNPRHKITKRGQNVTFRCDPISEHNRLYWYRQTLGQGPEFLTYFQNEAQLEKSRLLSDRFSAERPKGSFSTLEIQRTEQGDSAMYLCAFVGTGLDGYTFGSGTRLTVV.

V usage is TRBV7-9 and J usage is TRBJ1-4; D perhaps matches TRBD1 (6 bases). CDR3 size: 16 residues. The V end was cut by 2 bases, the J end by 2 bases, with 12 bases between. Germline CDR1 SEHNR, CDR2 FQNEAQ (reference sequence). As DNA, the CDR3 is TGTGCCAGCAGCTTACGGGGGGCGCTGACTAATGAAAAACTGTTTTTT. It encodes CASSLRGALTNEKLFF.

The genes are TRBV6-1 and TRBJ2-1; 9 nucleotides agree with TRBD1. The V segment lost 1 base and the J segment 9 bases; nucleotides outside the gene matches: 10. This CDR3 region has 16 residues. CDR1 is MNHNS, CDR2 SASEGT, per germline. In DNA, the CDR3 is TGTGCCAGCAGTGAAGTCCTGGGACAGGGTGGAGGTGAGCAGTTCTTC. It specifies CASSEVLGQGGGEQFF.

The chain carries TRBV7-9 and TRBJ1-2; D might be TRBD1 (6 bases). The germline CDR1 and CDR2 sequences are SEHNR and FQNEAQ (reference sequence). The ends were cut back, 0 bases at V and 8 bases at J, with 16 bases in the middle. The CDR3 totals 15 residues. DNA for the CDR3: TGTGCCAGCAGCTTAGCGGCTACAGGGTCTCGAGGCTACACCTTC. It encodes CASSLAATGSRGYTF.

The chain recombines TRBV7-9 with TRBJ1-1, with a possible D match to TRBD1 (5 bases). V was pared by 2 bases and J by 1 base, with 11 bases between. The CDR3 is 15 amino acids. Germline V lookup: CDR1 SEHNR, CDR2 FQNEAQ (reference sequence). CDR3 nucleotides: TGTGCCAGCAGCTTACCACTACAGGAGAACACTGAAGCTTTCTTT. The encoded protein is CASSLPLQENTEAFF.

The chain is built from TRBV5-1 and TRBJ2-5, with D possibly being TRBD2 (6 bases). Trimming left V 5 bases short and J 7 bases short, with 18 bases between. The germline CDR1 and CDR2 sequences are SGHRS and YFSETQ. CDR3 length: 14 residues. CDR3 bases: TGCGCCAGCAGGGGGACGGGGGACGGACCGACCCAGTACTTC. Residues: CASRGTGDGPTQYF.

The chain combines TRBV14 with TRBJ1-1; maybe TRBD1 (6 bases). CDR1 SGHDN and CDR2 FVKESK come from the germline V gene. Trimming removed 1 base from V and 1 base from J, with 10 bases in between. The CDR3 runs to 15 residues. The CDR3 region has the DNA TGTGCCAGCAGCCAAGTACAGGGAAGGAACACTGAAGCTTTCTTT. Translated, it gives CASSQVQGRNTEAFF.

The J gene is TRBJ1-2, the V gene TRBV30; D call uncertain. The V gene lost 3 bases and the J gene lost 5 bases, with 7 bases spanning the gap. The CDR3 sequence is 11 residues long. Germline V gene data show CDR1 as GTSNPN and CDR2 as SVGIG (reference sequence). CDR3 amino acids: CAWSRDYGYTF. In DNA form, the CDR3 reads TGTGCCTGGAGCCGGGATTATGGCTACACCTTC.

This sequence joins TRBV21-1 and TRBJ1-1; the table's D gene call, TRBD1, was not cross checked with the DNA. TRBV21-1 is reported as a pseudogene. The CDR3 covers 14 residues. The CDR3 loop is CASSKRGHDTEAFF. The CDR3 DNA sequence: TGTGCCAGCAGCAAACGGGGACACGACACTGAAGCTTTCTTT.

This clone has just one count. The J gene is TRBJ2-3, the V gene TRBV9, with D unresolved. The V end was cut by 1 base, the J end by 2 bases, with 11 bases between. Germline CDR1 is SGDLS and CDR2 is YYNGEE. The CDR3 covers 15 residues. The CDR3 DNA reads TGTGCCAGCAGCGTATCTGGCACCTCCACAGATACGCAGTATTTT. Amino acid sequence: CASSVSGTSTDTQYF.

The chain couples TRBV4-3 to TRBJ2-3, with 7 bases identical to TRBD1. The V gene end was trimmed by 2 bases and the J gene end by 6 bases; junction bases not matched to a gene: 2. The germline V gene has CDR1 LGHNA and CDR2 YSLEER. There are 13 residues in the CDR3. The CDR3 loop reads CASSQIQGDTQYF. The CDR3 nucleotides read TGCGCCAGCAGCCAAATACAGGGGGATACGCAGTATTTT.

The CDR3 is CASSESGGKTQYF. CDR3 in DNA: TGCGCCAGCAGTGAGTCCGGTGGTAAGACCCAGTACTTC. V usage is TRBV10-2 and J usage is TRBJ2-5, with D hard to call. V was shortened by 0 bases and J by 6 bases, with 8 bases between the two germline ends. This CDR3 has 13 amino acids. Per the germline V gene, CDR1 is WSHSY and CDR2 is SAAADI.

V is TRBV6-6 and J is TRBJ2-7; D is unclear. Looked up from germline, CDR1 is MNHNY and CDR2 is SVGAGI (reference sequence). V was clipped by 6 bases and J by 5 bases, with 8 bases between them. This CDR3 has 11 amino acids. The CDR3 sequence: CASRRIDEQYF. The CDR3 DNA reads as TGTGCCAGCAGGAGAATCGACGAGCAGTACTTC.

The genes are TRBV5-5 and TRBJ1-5; TRBD1 matches 8 bases. Losses at the gene ends were 4 bases for V and 4 bases for J; bases not matched to a gene: 4. The CDR3 runs to 14 residues. From germline, CDR1 is SGHKS and CDR2 YYEKEE (reference sequence). The CDR3 sequence is CASSLRTGNQPQHF. In nucleotides, the CDR3 is TGTGCCAGCAGCCTCCGGACAGGGAATCAGCCCCAGCATTTT.

The chain couples TRBV4-3 to TRBJ2-7, with no clear D. Germline CDR1 LGHNA, CDR2 YSLEER. Between the trimmed V and J ends, which lost 0 bases and 5 bases, there was a span of 8 bases. The CDR3 has 13 residues. The CDR3 DNA is TGCGCCAGCAGCCAAGACTTAGAGGACGAGCAGTACTTC. As protein: CASSQDLEDEQYF.

This rearrangement joins TRBV7-6 to TRBJ1-2, with TRBD1 identical over 9 bases. The length of the CDR3 is 14 residues. V lost 5 bases and J lost 3; bases outside the gene matches: 4. The V gene's germline CDR1 is SGHVS and CDR2 FNYEAQ. The CDR3 here is CASSARQGDYGYTF. In nucleotides, the CDR3 is TGTGCCAGCAGCGCAAGACAGGGGGACTATGGCTACACCTTC.